These 5 T cell receptor beta chains were sequenced from one sample in a study of OX40 agonist ivuxolimab in advanced cancers. TCRdb's table, derived via immunoSEQ multiplex PCR, lists solely in-frame clones and lacks some. The sample lists tens of thousands of clones; 85% to 95% were seen once. The starting material was CD4+ or CD8+ T cells sorted from blood, obtained in a trial of the OX40 agonist ivuxolimab. These TCRs come from an adult with an advanced solid tumor such as melanoma, head and neck, liver or kidney cancer.

This clone was detected once. The rearrangement joins TRBV4-3 to TRBJ2-5, with 10 bases aligning to TRBD2. The J call may be in error: the DNA end matches TRBJ2-7 better. CDR3 length equals 15 residues. The V gene's germline CDR1 is LGHNA and CDR2 YSLEER. CDR3 protein: CASSPGLAVSYEQYF. In nucleotides, the CDR3 is TGCGCCAGCAGCCCCGGACTAGCGGTGTCCTACGAGCAGTACTTC.

The chain recombines TRBV27 with TRBJ2-7; D is unclear. Germline lookup yields CDR1 MNHEY and CDR2 SMNVEV (reference sequence). This CDR3 has 13 residues. Trimming removed 3 bases at V and 6 bases at J, with 12 bases between. CDR3 nucleotides: TGTGCCAGCAGTTTTCAGCCCCAAGGCGAGCAGTACTTC. Translated, it gives CASSFQPQGEQYF.

The J gene is TRBJ1-5, the V gene TRBV19; 7 nucleotides align to TRBD1. The CDR3 runs 14 residues. Germline V gene data show CDR1 as LNHDA and CDR2 as SQIVND (reference sequence). V shed 3 bases, J shed 6 bases, and the junction held 5 bases outside the gene matches. The CDR3 region is CASSIIGGGQPQHF. In DNA form, the CDR3 reads TGTGCCAGTAGTATTATAGGGGGCGGTCAGCCCCAGCATTTT.

The V call is TRBV2, the J call TRBJ2-1, with D perhaps matching TRBD1 or TRBD2 (5 bases each). Between the trimmed V and J ends, which lost 7 bases and 0 bases, there was a span of 10 bases. CDR3 length equals 14 residues. In germline, CDR1 is SNHLY, CDR2 FYNNEI. CDR3 region: CASIGGTSYNEQFF. The CDR3 DNA reads as TGTGCCAGCATTGGGGGAACCTCCTACAATGAGCAGTTCTTC.

The genes are TRBV18 and TRBJ2-5; D is possibly TRBD1 or TRBD2 (5 bases each). The length of the CDR3 is 13 residues. The germline V gene has CDR1 KGHSH and CDR2 LQKENI. V dropped 8 bases and J dropped 1 base, with 11 bases sitting between them. The CDR3 loop is CASRRGSQETQYF. The DNA for the CDR3 is TGTGCCAGCCGCCGGGGCAGCCAAGAGACCCAGTACTTC.